The 16 T cell receptor beta chains below come from one sample, sequenced in a study of blood T cells in healthy people across ages. Using a J-beta primer mix together with a sample-barcoded 5' primer, a second PCR was run for about 6 to 11 cycles. TCRdb itself ran the 5' RACE reads through MiXCR, one entry per CDR3 protein. The repertoire includes about 1.1 million distinct CDR3 sequences, more than 30% of them detected once, and roughly 13% sits in the top ten. The sample comprised blood. Receptor source: a man younger than 35 in good health.

V gene TRBV7-9 combines with J gene TRBJ1-2; D is unresolved. The CDR3 is 14 amino acids. Looked up from germline, CDR1 is SEHNR and CDR2 is FQNEAQ (reference sequence). The V gene lost 5 bases and the J gene lost 7 bases, with 17 bases spanning the gap. CDR3 protein: CASSPGSAMAGYTF. The CDR3, as DNA: TGTGCCAGCAGCCCGGGATCGGCGATGGCTGGCTACACCTTC.

This clonotype was counted between two and nine times. The chain joins TRBV20-1 to TRBJ2-5, with a weak D call TRBD2 (6 bases). The end of the DNA is better explained by TRBJ2-7, so the J call may be wrong. The CDR3 consists of 15 residues. CDR1 DFQATT and CDR2 SNEGSKA come from the germline V gene (reference sequence). The CDR3 DNA reads TGCAGTGCTAGAGATCGTGGGACTGGTATTTCCGAGCAGTACTTC. Translated, it gives CSARDRGTGISEQYF.

This clonotype was found a few times. The chain combines TRBV6-5 with TRBJ2-3; D is perhaps TRBD1 or TRBD2 (6 bases each). V was cut by 4 bases and J by 2 bases, with 16 bases left in between. There are 16 residues in the CDR3. Germline CDR1 and CDR2: MNHEY and SVGAGI. CDR3: CASSSRWGAVTDTQYF. CDR3 nucleotides: TGTGCCAGCAGTTCCCGGTGGGGGGCGGTCACAGATACGCAGTATTTT.

A few counts support this clonotype. The V gene is TRBV6-5, the J gene TRBJ1-2, with a weak D call TRBD1 (5 bases). Deletions cut 6 bases from V and 8 bases from J, with 22 bases between. The CDR3 covers 15 residues. Germline V lookup: CDR1 MNHEY, CDR2 SVGAGI. The CDR3 DNA is TGTGCCAGCAGCTGGAAAGGGGCGGAATCGCGGGGCTACACCTTC. The encoded protein is CASSWKGAESRGYTF.

This clonotype showed up just once. The chain joins TRBV6-5 to TRBJ1-1; perhaps TRBD1 as D (6 bases). V shed 7 bases and J shed 3 bases, with 21 bases lying between them. The germline gives CDR1 MNHEY, CDR2 SVGAGI. The CDR3 runs 16 residues. CDR3 sequence reads: CASTRFATGRYTEAFF. CDR3 sequence (DNA): TGTGCCAGCACTCGTTTCGCAACAGGGCGGTACACTGAAGCTTTCTTT.

This sequence joins TRBV27 and TRBJ1-5; 7 bases are shared with TRBD1. This CDR3 is built from 16 residues. V dropped 0 bases and J dropped 7; count of bases not matched to a gene: 9. The germline CDR1 and CDR2 sequences are MNHEY and SMNVEV (reference sequence). The CDR3 here is CASSLSGDRVEQPQHF. CDR3 nucleotides: TGTGCCAGCAGTTTATCGGGTGACAGGGTGGAGCAGCCCCAGCATTTT.

In this sample, this clonotype turned up many times. The chain couples TRBV7-9 to TRBJ2-1, with 8 bases lining up with TRBD2. The trim removed 5 bases at V and 7 bases at J, leaving 7 bases unmatched. Germline assignment: CDR1 SEHNR and CDR2 FQNEAQ (reference sequence). There are 14 residues in the CDR3. CDR3 coding DNA: TGTGCCAGCAGCCCCCTCGGGGGGGCAAATGAGCAGTTCTTC. Residues: CASSPLGGANEQFF.

The table lists this clonotype with a few counts. DNA of the CDR3: TGCGCCAGCGCCCGCTCAGGAAACCGGGTCTACGAGCAGTACTTC. Protein: CASARSGNRVYEQYF. The chain couples TRBV4-3 to TRBJ2-7; no definite D call. This CDR3 region has 15 residues. Per germline, CDR1 LGHNA and CDR2 YSLEER. Deletions cut 8 bases from V and 3 bases from J, with 20 bases between.

This clonotype has a count of ten or more. The V call is TRBV18, the J call TRBJ2-1; D remains ambiguous. The ends were cut back, 3 bases at V and 7 bases at J, with 7 bases in the middle. CDR3 length: 12 residues. Germline loops: CDR1 KGHSH, CDR2 LQKENI. CDR3 protein: CASSPRHNEQFF. The CDR3 bases are TGTGCCAGCTCACCGCGACATAATGAGCAGTTCTTC.

This clonotype was observed a few times. This sequence joins TRBV7-2 and TRBJ2-3; 8 bases are shared with TRBD2. V was pared by 2 bases and J by 6 bases, with 10 bases of the junction left unmatched. Germline values: CDR1 SGHTA, CDR2 FQGNSA. CDR3 length: 16 residues. CDR3: CASSLKPSGLSDTQYF. DNA of the CDR3: TGTGCCAGCAGCTTAAAGCCTAGCGGGTTATCTGATACGCAGTATTTT.

In its sample, this clonotype was seen a few times. The chain joins TRBV20-1 to TRBJ1-6, with TRBD1 identical over 10 bases. J gave up 8 bases and V 4 bases, and 8 bases lay outside the gene matches. The germline V gene has CDR1 DFQATT and CDR2 SNEGSKA (reference sequence). CDR3 length: 15 residues. CDR3 amino acids: CSAIRDRGLYSPLHF. The CDR3 nucleotides read TGCAGTGCTATCCGGGACAGGGGCCTATATTCACCCCTCCACTTT.

The CDR3 DNA follows: TGCGCCAGCAGTCCGGGACTAGCTGGGCTTTTTGAGACCCAGTACTTC. Encoded protein: CASSPGLAGLFETQYF. V usage is TRBV5-1 and J usage is TRBJ2-5; TRBD2 agrees at 9 bases. Looked up from germline, CDR1 is SGHRS and CDR2 is YFSETQ. The CDR3 totals 16 residues. Trimming removed 5 bases from V and 5 bases from J; junction bases left unmatched: 13.

The CDR3 nucleotides are TGTGCCAGCAGTTACTCGAAACAGGACACCGGGGAGCTGTTTTTT. Translated: CASSYSKQDTGELFF. The chain uses TRBV6-2 or TRBV6-3 and TRBJ2-2; D is perhaps TRBD1 (5 bases). Germline V lookup: CDR1 MNHEY, CDR2 SVGEGT. Trimming removed 0 bases at V and 3 bases at J, with 8 bases between. CDR3 length: 15 amino acids.

This clonotype was observed a few times. V usage is TRBV7-6 and J usage is TRBJ1-2; no reliable D call. CDR1 and CDR2 (germline): SGHVS, FNYEAQ. The V and J ends lost 1 base and 8 bases respectively, with 17 bases between them. CDR3 length: 15 residues. The CDR3: CASSLGVSGEKGYTF. The DNA of the CDR3 is TGTGCCAGCAGCTTAGGGGTGTCAGGAGAAAAGGGCTACACCTTC. Supplemented by reference TRBV7-6 and TRBJ1-2, the full variable domain reads GAGVSQSPRYKVTKRGQDVALRCDPISGHVSLYWYRQALGQGPEFLTYFNYEAQQDKSGLPNDRFSAERPEGSISTLTIQRTEQRDSAMYRCASSLGVSGEKGYTFGSGTRLTVV.

For this clonotype: One junction end does not reproduce the germline sequence, and a read error may be involved. The rearrangement links TRBV27 to TRBJ2-3; D gene ambiguous. CDR3 length: 17 amino acids. Germline loops: CDR1 MNHEY, CDR2 SMNVEV (reference sequence). For the CDR3, the DNA is TGTGTCAGCAGTTTATTAGGAGCGATAGTTTCTACAGATACGCAGTATTTT. Residues: CVSSLLGAIVSTDTQYF.

V is TRBV7-8 and J is TRBJ2-7; no reliable D call. Per germline, CDR1 SGHVS and CDR2 FQNEAQ. Trimming stripped 1 base from V and 7 bases from J, with 14 bases between. The length of the CDR3 is 14 residues. The CDR3 reads CASSLELNYNEQYF. The CDR3 nucleotides are TGTGCCAGCAGCTTAGAACTGAACTACAATGAGCAGTACTTC.